Presented here are 15 T cell receptor beta chains from one specimen sequenced in a study of CD8+CD57+ T cells in acquired aplastic anemia. Individuals selected for sequencing had exhibited CD8+CD57+ cell expansion on flow cytometry. For CDR3 and TCR beta VDJ profiling, genomic DNA was the template used. TCRdb fed the reads into MiXCR, producing one record per CDR3 protein. The sample lists 90,000 to 150,000 distinct CDR3 sequences; under 60% were seen once. The sample comprised sorted CD4+, CD8+, or CD8+CD57+ T cells (not recorded which) from PBMCs. The source is a human donor with aplastic anemia.

This clonotype appeared a few times. The V and J genes are TRBV2 and TRBJ2-7; tentatively, D is TRBD1 (6 bases). V lost 6 bases and J lost 4, with 10 bases in between. CDR3 size: 12 residues. Germline lookup yields CDR1 SNHLY and CDR2 FYNNEI. CDR3 nucleotides: TGTGCCAGCAGCCAACAGGGTTACGAGCAGTACTTC. Protein product: CASSQQGYEQYF.

V gene TRBV5-1 combines with J gene TRBJ2-7, with 9 bases fitting TRBD2. CDR3 length: 15 amino acids. CDR1 is SGHRS, CDR2 YFSETQ, per germline. The J segment lost 5 bases and the V segment lost 0 bases, leaving 6 bases of the junction unmatched. The CDR3 loop is CASSLVPSGVNEQYF. CDR3 DNA: TGCGCCAGCAGCTTGGTACCTAGCGGGGTCAACGAGCAGTACTTC.

This clonotype turned up a few times. The V gene is TRBV5-1, the J gene TRBJ2-2; D unresolved. The CDR3 is made up of 14 amino acids. Germline values: CDR1 SGHRS, CDR2 YFSETQ. V was trimmed by 2 bases and J by 4 bases, leaving 9 bases between them. Here the CDR3 DNA reads TGCGCCAGCAGCTTACCGACGTTCACCGGGGAGCTGTTTTTT. It encodes CASSLPTFTGELFF.

The J gene is TRBJ2-5, the V gene TRBV7-8, with D possibly TRBD2 on 5 matching bases. CDR3 size: 13 residues. Germline CDR1 SGHVS, CDR2 FQNEAQ. Deletions cut 3 bases from V and 2 bases from J, with 7 bases between. The CDR3 DNA follows: TGTGCCAGCAGCTTGGGAGCTCAAGAGACCCAGTACTTC. It specifies CASSLGAQETQYF.

The rearrangement joins TRBV28 to TRBJ2-3, with D possibly being TRBD2 (6 bases). CDR3 size: 15 residues. Germline loops: CDR1 MDHEN, CDR2 SYDVKM. V was cut by 3 bases and J by 1 base, with 11 bases left in between. The CDR3 protein is CASSFSPGGTDTQYF. CDR3 bases: TGTGCCAGCAGTTTCTCGCCGGGGGGCACAGATACGCAGTATTTT.

J is TRBJ1-2 and V is TRBV9; 7 bases line up with TRBD1. V lost 3 bases and J lost 4; bases outside the gene matches: 27. The CDR3 consists of 21 residues. Germline values: CDR1 SGDLS, CDR2 YYNGEE. The CDR3 loop is CASSAGWDSKRARAYLYGYTF. CDR3 in DNA: TGTGCCAGCAGCGCCGGGTGGGACAGTAAACGAGCCAGGGCTTACCTCTATGGCTACACCTTC.

Only a few counts were recorded for this clonotype. The rearrangement links TRBV5-1 to TRBJ1-2; 9 bases agree with TRBD1. Germline V gives CDR1 SGHRS, CDR2 YFSETQ. This CDR3 contains 16 residues. The junction had 11 bases not matched to a gene; V was cut back by 4 bases and J by 4 bases. The CDR3 region has the DNA TGCGCCAGCAGCCTAGACGGGGACAGGGCTTCCTATGGCTACACCTTC. Protein sequence: CASSLDGDRASYGYTF.

The rearrangement uses TRBV20-1 and TRBJ1-5; maybe TRBD1 (5 bases). This CDR3 is built from 12 residues. Germline assignment: CDR1 DFQATT and CDR2 SNEGSKA (reference sequence). V lost 6 bases and J lost 4, with 10 bases in between. The CDR3 bases are TGCAGTGCGGAGAGGGGTAATCAGCCCCAGCATTTT. It translates to CSAERGNQPQHF.

This sequence joins TRBV10-3 and TRBJ2-1; 10 bases align to TRBD2. CDR3 length: 13 residues. From germline, CDR1 is ENHRY and CDR2 SYGVKD. The V and J ends lost 10 bases and 10 bases, in that order; junction bases with no gene match: 10. In DNA, the CDR3 is TGTGCCACCCAGGGGACTAGCGCTGGCGAGCAGTTCTTC. Translation: CATQGTSAGEQFF.

The rearrangement uses TRBV5-1 and TRBJ2-7; 9 bases are shared with TRBD1. The CDR3 runs to 15 residues. Germline V gene data show CDR1 as SGHRS and CDR2 as YFSETQ. V shed 3 bases, J shed 3 bases, and the junction held 7 bases outside the gene matches. The CDR3 reads CASSWTSGQGYEQYF. In nucleotides, the CDR3 is TGCGCCAGCAGCTGGACCTCGGGACAGGGCTACGAGCAGTACTTC. The variable domain in full, with the rest retrieved from reference TRBV5-1 and TRBJ2-7, is KAGVTQTPRYLIKTRGQQVTLSCSPISGHRSVSWYQQTPGQGLQFLFEYFSETQRNKGNFPGRFSGRQFSNSRSEMNVSTLELGDSALYLCASSWTSGQGYEQYFGPGTRLTVT.

This clonotype was counted between two and nine times. J is TRBJ1-6 and V is TRBV25-1; D is ambiguous. The germline CDR1 and CDR2 sequences are MGHDK and SYGVNS. This CDR3 spans 15 amino acids. The V and J ends lost 7 bases and 1 base respectively, with 11 bases between them. The DNA of the CDR3 is TGTGCCAGCAACGGGTTGTCGTCCTATAATTCACCCCTCCACTTT. It is translated as CASNGLSSYNSPLHF.

This clonotype was recorded a few times. One junction end does not reproduce the germline sequence, and a read error may be involved. This chain joins TRBV7-3 and TRBJ2-5, with D possibly matching TRBD1 (5 bases). Germline CDR1 is SGHTA and CDR2 is FQGTGA. The CDR3 covers 16 residues. The CDR3 here is CAGSLGHTTRKETQYF. CDR3 nucleotide sequence: TGTGCCGGCAGCTTAGGACACACAACAAGAAAAGAGACCCAGTACTTC.

This clonotype was seen at least ten times. The gene calls are TRBV15 and TRBJ2-3; 9 nucleotides agree with TRBD2. The V segment lost 3 bases and the J segment 1 base; nucleotides outside the gene matches: 2. Germline V gene sequence: CDR1 LNHNV, CDR2 YYDKDF (reference sequence). The CDR3 totals 15 residues. The CDR3 sequence: CATSRRTSGTDTQYF. The CDR3, as DNA: TGTGCCACCAGCAGGAGGACTAGCGGCACAGATACGCAGTATTTT.

This chain's CDR3 is CATTDSSYNEQFF. The CDR3 coding sequence is TGTGCCACCACCGATAGCTCCTACAATGAGCAGTTCTTC. The chain is built from TRBV15 and TRBJ2-1; D gene ambiguous. Germline assignment: CDR1 LNHNV and CDR2 YYDKDF (reference sequence). CDR3 length: 13 residues. V dropped 7 bases and J dropped 0 bases, with 7 bases sitting between them.

The chain is built from TRBV2 and TRBJ2-5; possible D gene TRBD1, 5 bases. From germline, CDR1 is SNHLY and CDR2 FYNNEI. The ends were cut back, 2 bases at V and 5 bases at J, with 12 bases in the middle. This CDR3 is built from 14 residues. CDR3 sequence: CASSEIGVGETQYF. The CDR3 DNA follows: TGTGCCAGCAGTGAAATAGGGGTCGGGGAGACCCAGTACTTC.